A selection of T cell receptor beta chains follows, all from one sample in a study of human T cells and chemical hapten exposure. TCRdb reanalysed the RACE reads using MiXCR and keeps one entry per CDR3 protein. The sample holds some 70,000 distinct CDR3 sequences, approximately 32% seen once. Specimen: whole blood, collected in connection with sensitization to the hapten diphenylcyclopropenone (DPC). These receptor sequences come from a man in his forties or fifties with alopecia areata. Some clones in this sample may be carry-over from other donors' samples. The CDR3 runs from the conserved cysteine through the conserved F or W. A D gene is named only where the DNA matches it firmly. Some rows mark clone size as missing; the rest say once, few, many or name a class of expanded clone.

V	size	D	J	DNA	CDR3
TRBV11-3	few	NA	TRBJ2-1	TGTGCCAGCAGCTTAGGGGGGAACGGGAACTACAATGAGCAGTTCTTC	CASSLGGNGNYNEQFF
TRBV7-6	NA	TRBD1	TRBJ1-6	TGTGCCAGCAGCTCTCGACAGGGGGCAAGTTCACCCCTCCACTTT	CASSSRQGASSPLHF
TRBV28	NA	NA	TRBJ1-1	TGTGCCAGCAGTTTATCTGGTAATTGGGGGGCGGGTGAAGCTTTCTTT	CASSLSGNWGAGEAFF
TRBV6-1	NA	TRBD2	TRBJ2-7	TGTGCCAGCAGTGGGACTAGCGGGTCTCTCGAGCAGTACTTC	CASSGTSGSLEQYF
TRBV6-5	few	NA	TRBJ1-1	TGTGCCAGCAGTGCTCAGATGAACACTGAAGCTTTCTTT	CASSAQMNTEAFF
TRBV12-3/TRBV12-4	NA	NA	TRBJ1-1	TGTGCCAGCAGTTTAGGGGAGCCGGGACGCAGGGTGTTGAACACTGAAGCTTTCTTT	CASSLGEPGRRVLNTEAFF
TRBV5-1	NA	NA	TRBJ2-3	TGCGCCAGCAGCTTGAATCCCGATACGCAGTATTTT	CASSLNPDTQYF
TRBV2	NA	TRBD2	TRBJ2-5	TGTGCCAGCAGCGGGGGACTAGCGGGAGAGGCCCAGTACTTC	CASSGGLAGEAQYF
TRBV28	few	NA	TRBJ1-1	TGTGCCAGCAGATCTGGCCTCCGGAACACTGAAGCTTTCTTT	CASRSGLRNTEAFF
TRBV12-3/TRBV12-4	NA	NA	TRBJ2-2	TGTGCCAGCAGGACTACCTGGGGCAACACCGGGGAGCTGTTTTTT	CASRTTWGNTGELFF
TRBV28	many	TRBD2	TRBJ2-3	TGTGCCAGCAGCGGGACTAGCGCGACCACAGATACGCAGTATTTT	CASSGTSATTDTQYF
TRBV12-3/TRBV12-4	NA	NA	TRBJ1-4	TGTGCCAGCAGTTTTCGTACGCCCGAAAAACTGTTTTTT	CASSFRTPEKLFF
TRBV2	NA	TRBD1	TRBJ1-2	TGTGCCAGTCAGGGGGATGGCTACACCTTC	CASQGDGYTF
TRBV6-5	NA	TRBD2	TRBJ2-1	TGTGCCAGCAGTTCGCCGGGACTAGCGAGCAACAATGAGCAGTTCTTC	CASSSPGLASNNEQFF
TRBV7-9	few	TRBD1	TRBJ1-3	TGTGCCAGCAGCTCTCAGGGGGCGTTCGGGGACACCATATATTTT	CASSSQGAFGDTIYF
TRBV10-3	many	NA	TRBJ1-6	TGTGCCACTCTGATCGGGGGCACCTATAATTCACCCCTCCACTTT	CATLIGGTYNSPLHF